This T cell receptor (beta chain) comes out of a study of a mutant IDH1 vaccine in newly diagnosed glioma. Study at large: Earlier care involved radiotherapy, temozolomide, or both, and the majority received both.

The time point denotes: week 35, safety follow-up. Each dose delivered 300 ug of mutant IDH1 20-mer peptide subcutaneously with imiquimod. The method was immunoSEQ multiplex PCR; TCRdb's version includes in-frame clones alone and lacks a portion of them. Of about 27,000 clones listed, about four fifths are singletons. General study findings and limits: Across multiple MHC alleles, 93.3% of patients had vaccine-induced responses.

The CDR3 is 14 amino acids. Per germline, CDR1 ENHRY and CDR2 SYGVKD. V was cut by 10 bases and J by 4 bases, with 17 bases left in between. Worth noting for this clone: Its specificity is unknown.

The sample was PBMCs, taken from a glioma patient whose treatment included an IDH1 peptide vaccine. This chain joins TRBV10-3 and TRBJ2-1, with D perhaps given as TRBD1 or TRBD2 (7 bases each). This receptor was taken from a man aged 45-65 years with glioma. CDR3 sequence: CATGGDIIYNEQFF. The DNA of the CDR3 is TGTGCCACAGGGGGGGACATAATTTACAATGAGCAGTTCTTC.